This T cell receptor (beta chain) was retrieved from a study of OX40 agonist ivuxolimab in advanced cancers. Concerning this clone itself: What it binds is not known.

Study findings and constraints: Partial responders receiving 0.1-3.0 mg/kg showed among the lowest clonal expansion. CD4+ and CD8+ blood T cells expanded clonally by week 6 at 0.1 to 3.0 mg/kg.

Sequencing was performed with immunoSEQ multiplex PCR; in TCRdb, only in-frame clones are kept and a portion is missing. Among 20,000 to 25,000 clones, about 89% were seen once, and the ten largest hold 58%. The CDR3 extends over 15 amino acids. V gave up 6 bases and J gave up 7 bases, with 24 bases separating them. The germline gives CDR1 SQVTM, CDR2 ANQGSEA. This receptor was obtained from an adult with an advanced solid tumor such as melanoma, head and neck, liver or kidney cancer. The rearrangement links TRBV29-1 to TRBJ1-1; D is unresolved. Here the sequenced sample was CD4+ or CD8+ T cells sorted from blood, taken in a trial of the OX40 agonist ivuxolimab. The CDR3 here is CSVPKTDRPWGEAFF. The DNA for the CDR3 is TGCAGCGTCCCAAAGACGGATCGGCCATGGGGTGAAGCTTTCTTT. Full variable domain (remainder filled in from reference TRBV29-1 and TRBJ1-1): SAVISQKPSRDICQRGTSLTIQCQVDSQVTMMFWYRQQPGQSLTLIATANQGSEATYESGFVIDKFPISRPNLTFSTLTVSNMSPEDSSIYLCSVPKTDRPWGEAFFGQGTRLTVV.